This T cell receptor beta chain was identified during a study of CD8 T cells in ankylosing spondylitis. Whole-study findings and limits: A CD8+ phenotype characterized the disease-linked clones, which were relatively rare in peripheral blood.

Note on this clonotype: The target antigen is unknown.

TCRdb called the 5' RACE reads again in MiXCR, with one record for every CDR3 protein. The sample carries just over 350,000 distinct CDR3 sequences, more than 20% recorded once. Sequencing was carried out using blood, either unsorted or a sorted T cell fraction (not recorded which). The TCR comes from a male donor with ankylosing spondylitis or in good health (not recorded which).

The CDR3 sequence is CASSWLRGTDTQYF. DNA of the CDR3: TGTGCCAGCAGTTGGCTGAGGGGCACAGATACGCAGTATTTT. V and J are TRBV6-5 and TRBJ2-3; maybe TRBD2 (5 bases). CDR3 size: 14 residues. Per the germline V gene, CDR1 is MNHEY and CDR2 is SVGAGI. With 4 bases removed from V and 1 base from J, the gap between germline ends came to 9 bases.